These T cell receptor beta chains were read from a single sample in a study of identical twins. In TCRdb, the 5' RACE reads were re-called with MiXCR into one record per CDR3 protein. The table includes 690,000 or so distinct CDR3 sequences, 6% to 6.5% detected once. What was sequenced was naive T cells sorted from blood. These receptor sequences come from a man aged 18 to 30 in good health. The CDR3 runs from the conserved cysteine through the conserved F or W. The D gene is left open where the match is weak. Expanded clones are given a class, and other clones once, few, many or no size at all.

clone_size,j_call,d_call,v_call,cdr3_aa,cdr3_nt
few,TRBJ2-7,-,TRBV4-1,CASSHPEGVEQYF,TGCGCCAGCAGCCACCCCGAGGGAGTCGAGCAGTACTTC
many,TRBJ2-4,-,TRBV29-1,CSGLQGTNIQYF,TGCAGCGGGCTACAGGGCACGAACATTCAGTACTTC
-,TRBJ1-4,-,TRBV3-1,CASSQSVAEKLFF,TGTGCCAGCAGCCAAAGCGTTGCTGAAAAACTGTTTTTT
many,TRBJ2-1,TRBD2,TRBV29-1,CSVHIAGEQFF,TGCAGCGTTCACATAGCGGGAGAGCAGTTCTTC
many,TRBJ2-1,TRBD1,TRBV4-1,CASSQVGEDRGNEQFF,TGCGCCAGCAGCCAAGTGGGCGAGGACAGGGGCAATGAGCAGTTCTTC
-,TRBJ1-1,-,TRBV29-1,CSVPWAGNTEAFF,TGCAGCGTTCCCTGGGCAGGGAACACTGAAGCTTTCTTT
few,TRBJ1-1,-,TRBV30,CAWRGDRITEAFF,TGTGCCTGGAGGGGTGACAGGATCACTGAAGCTTTCTTT
many,TRBJ2-3,-,TRBV7-2,CASSPGLSALDTQYF,TGTGCCAGCAGCCCCGGGTTGAGCGCGTTAGATACGCAGTATTTT
-,TRBJ1-2,-,TRBV6-1,CASRIGGAQGGYTF,TGTGCCAGCAGAATTGGGGGGGCGCAGGGTGGCTACACCTTC
-,TRBJ2-1,-,TRBV20-1,CSARETTRRGEQFF,TGCAGTGCTAGAGAGACCACACGTCGCGGGGAGCAGTTCTTC
few,TRBJ1-2,-,TRBV27,CASSLGYIGSTQLGYTF,TGTGCCAGCAGTTTAGGGTACATCGGGAGTACCCAGTTGGGCTACACCTTC
-,TRBJ1-5,-,TRBV20-1,CSVEGQPNQPQHF,TGCAGTGTAGAGGGGCAGCCTAATCAGCCCCAGCATTTT
few,TRBJ1-1,-,TRBV9,CASSVEVFGNTEAFF,TGTGCCAGCAGCGTAGAGGTTTTCGGGAACACTGAAGCTTTCTTT
many,TRBJ2-2,-,TRBV6-1,CASSPVSRANTGELFF,TGTGCCAGCAGCCCCGTGAGTCGAGCGAACACCGGGGAGCTGTTTTTT
-,TRBJ1-5,-,TRBV7-2,CATSLEGVNQPQHF,TGTGCCACCAGCTTAGAGGGGGTCAATCAGCCCCAGCATTTT
many,TRBJ2-1,-,TRBV20-1,CSAPTLALSYNEQFF,TGCAGTGCACCGACCTTAGCGTTGTCCTACAATGAGCAGTTCTTC
many,TRBJ1-1,-,TRBV29-1,CSAQTGAAEAFF,TGCAGCGCCCAGACAGGAGCGGCTGAAGCTTTCTTT
-,TRBJ2-2,TRBD2,TRBV28,CASSLPAGTSSTGELFF,TGTGCCAGCAGTTTACCTGCCGGGACTAGCAGCACCGGGGAGCTGTTTTTT
many,TRBJ2-7,TRBD1,TRBV5-8,CASSLAPPGTGGYEQYF,TGTGCCAGCAGCTTGGCCCCGCCCGGGACAGGAGGCTACGAGCAGTACTTC
few,TRBJ2-5,-,TRBV29-1,CSVEDGRGPQETQYF,TGCAGCGTTGAAGATGGCAGGGGCCCCCAAGAGACCCAGTACTTC
many,TRBJ2-7,TRBD2,TRBV29-1,CSVGLAYEQYF,TGCAGCGTGGGACTAGCCTACGAGCAGTACTTC
few,TRBJ2-3,TRBD2,TRBV7-9,CASGRRLAGAVDTQYF,TGTGCCAGCGGAAGGAGACTAGCGGGAGCCGTAGATACGCAGTATTTT
-,TRBJ1-3,-,TRBV18,CASSPPNIPITGNTIYF,TGTGCCAGCTCACCACCGAACATACCGATCACTGGAAACACCATATATTTT
few,TRBJ2-3,-,TRBV4-3,CASSPGSFTDTQYF,TGCGCCAGCAGCCCCGGGAGTTTCACAGATACGCAGTATTTT
many,TRBJ2-1,-,TRBV27,CASAGYNEQFF,TGTGCCAGCGCGGGGTACAATGAGCAGTTCTTC
-,TRBJ1-1,-,TRBV15,CATSREGGAVGTEAFF,TGTGCCACCAGCAGAGAAGGGGGTGCGGTGGGCACTGAAGCTTTCTTT
few,TRBJ2-7,-,TRBV6-1,CASSPGPPGLYEQYF,TGTGCCAGCAGCCCGGGTCCTCCGGGACTCTACGAGCAGTACTTC
few,TRBJ1-2,-,TRBV30,CAWRTGSNYGYTF,TGTGCCTGGAGAACTGGATCTAACTATGGCTACACCTTC
many,TRBJ1-2,-,TRBV6-1,CASSRTTNYGYTF,TGTGCCAGCAGTAGAACAACTAACTATGGCTACACCTTC
many,TRBJ2-7,TRBD1,TRBV27,CASSFLDRRPYEQYF,TGTGCCAGCAGTTTTTTGGACAGGAGACCCTACGAGCAGTACTTC
many,TRBJ2-3,TRBD2,TRBV13,CASSFGLADTQYF,TGTGCCAGCAGCTTCGGACTAGCAGATACGCAGTATTTT
many,TRBJ2-1,-,TRBV14,CASNQWRDNEQFF,TGTGCCAGCAACCAGTGGCGGGACAATGAGCAGTTCTTC
few,TRBJ2-1,TRBD1,TRBV5-1,CASSLVAGGSAKKDNEQFF,TGCGCCAGCAGCTTGGTCGCAGGGGGTTCTGCTAAGAAAGACAATGAGCAGTTCTTC
-,TRBJ1-6,TRBD1,TRBV12-3/TRBV12-4,CASSLDRGSPLHF,TGTGCCAGCAGTTTGGACAGGGGCTCACCCCTCCACTTT
few,TRBJ2-7,-,TRBV29-1,CSGKQGREQYF,TGCAGCGGAAAACAGGGCCGCGAGCAGTACTTC
many,TRBJ2-1,TRBD2,TRBV24-1,CATSDLAAGDHYNEQFF,TGTGCCACCAGTGATTTGGCAGCGGGAGATCACTACAATGAGCAGTTCTTC
many,TRBJ1-3,-,TRBV9,CASSVDGESGNTIYF,TGTGCCAGCAGCGTAGATGGGGAAAGTGGAAACACCATATATTTT
few,TRBJ1-5,TRBD1,TRBV19,CASSRTGGRGPQHF,TGTGCCAGTAGCAGGACAGGGGGGAGAGGGCCCCAGCATTTT
few,TRBJ2-6,TRBD1,TRBV4-1,CASSQTGGSPGANVLTF,TGCGCCAGCAGCCAGACAGGGGGCTCACCCGGGGCCAACGTCCTGACTTTC
few,TRBJ2-1,-,TRBV10-3,CATQYGVEQFF,TGTGCCACCCAGTACGGGGTCGAGCAGTTCTTC